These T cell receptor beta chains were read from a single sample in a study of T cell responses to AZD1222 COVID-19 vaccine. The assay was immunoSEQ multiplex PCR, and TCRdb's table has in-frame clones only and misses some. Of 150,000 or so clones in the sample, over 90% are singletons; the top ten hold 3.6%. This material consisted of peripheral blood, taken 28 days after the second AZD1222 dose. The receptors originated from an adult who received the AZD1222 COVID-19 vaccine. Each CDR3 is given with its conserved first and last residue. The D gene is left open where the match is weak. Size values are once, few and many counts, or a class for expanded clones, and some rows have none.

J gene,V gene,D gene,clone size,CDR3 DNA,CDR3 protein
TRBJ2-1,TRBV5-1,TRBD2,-,TGCGCCAGCAGCTTCGGGACTAACAGCAATGAGCAGTTCTTC,CASSFGTNSNEQFF
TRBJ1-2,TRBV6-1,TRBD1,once,TGTGCCAGCAGTGACAGGGGGACTTTCTACACCTTC,CASSDRGTFYTF
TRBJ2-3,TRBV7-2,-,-,TGTGCCAGCAGGTTTACCGGCACAGATACGCAGTATTTT,CASRFTGTDTQYF
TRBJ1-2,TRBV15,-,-,TGTGCCACCAGCAGAGACGGTGGGGGGGCGAGGGTCGGCTACACCTTC,CATSRDGGGARVGYTF
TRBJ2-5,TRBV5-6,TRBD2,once,TGTGCCAGCATCCCTAGCGGGAGAGGACAAGAGACCCAGTACTTC,CASIPSGRGQETQYF
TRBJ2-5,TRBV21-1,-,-,TGTGCCAGCAAGCGGGCTAGCGGAGAGACCCAGTACTTC,CASKRASGETQYF
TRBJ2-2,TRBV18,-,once,TGTGCCAGCTCACCCGTGACAGGAGGAACCACCGGGGAGCTGTTTTTT,CASSPVTGGTTGELFF
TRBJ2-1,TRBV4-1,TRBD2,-,TGCGCCAGCAGCCCCGGACTAGCGGGAACTTACAATGAGCAGTTCTTC,CASSPGLAGTYNEQFF
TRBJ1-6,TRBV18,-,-,TGTGCCAGCTCACTAGGGAGCTCCTATAATTCACCCCTCCACTTT,CASSLGSSYNSPLHF
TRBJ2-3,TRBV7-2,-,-,TGTGCCAGCAGCTCCATCGGGACTTACACAGATACGCAGTATTTT,CASSSIGTYTDTQYF
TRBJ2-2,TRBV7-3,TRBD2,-,TGTGCCAGCAGCTCCTCTGCGGGAGGCACCGGGGAGCTGTTTTTT,CASSSSAGGTGELFF
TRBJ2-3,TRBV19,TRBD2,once,TGTGCCAGTTCCAGCGGGAGCCCACCGGTAGATACGCAGTATTTT,CASSSGSPPVDTQYF
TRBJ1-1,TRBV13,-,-,TGTGCCAGCAGCTTAGGGTCACCTAGGACTGAAGCTTTCTTT,CASSLGSPRTEAFF
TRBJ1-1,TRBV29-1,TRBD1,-,TGCAGCGTCGGACAGGGTTATGCCAGTGAAGCTTTCTTT,CSVGQGYASEAFF
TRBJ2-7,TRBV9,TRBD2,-,TGTGCCAGCAGCGTAGTATCTAGCGGGAGAGGCGAGCAGTACTTC,CASSVVSSGRGEQYF
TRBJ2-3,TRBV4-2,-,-,TGTGCCAGCAGCCAAGGGACTCCAGATACGCAGTATTTT,CASSQGTPDTQYF
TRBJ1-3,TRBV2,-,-,TGTGCCAGCAGTGAGGGACAACGGGCGGACACCATATATTTT,CASSEGQRADTIYF
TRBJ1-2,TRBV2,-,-,TGTGCCAGCACCGTAGTTCAGAGTAACTATGGCTACACCTTC,CASTVVQSNYGYTF
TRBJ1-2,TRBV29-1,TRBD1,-,TGCAGCGCAGACCAGACAGGGTTTTCTAACTATGGCTACACCTTC,CSADQTGFSNYGYTF
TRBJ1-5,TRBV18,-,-,TGTGCCAGCTCACCAGATAGCAATCAGCCCCAGCATTTT,CASSPDSNQPQHF
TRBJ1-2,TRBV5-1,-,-,TGCGCCAGCAGCTTGTTAGGGGAGAACTATGGCTACACCTTC,CASSLLGENYGYTF
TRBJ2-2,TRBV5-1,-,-,TGCGCCAGCAGCGTGGCGGAAGGGCGGACCGGGGAGCTGTTTTTT,CASSVAEGRTGELFF
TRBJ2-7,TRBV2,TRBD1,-,TGTGCCAGCAGCCCTCTTACAGGGGGTGTAGGCGAGCAGTACTTC,CASSPLTGGVGEQYF
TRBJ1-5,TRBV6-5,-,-,TGTGCCAGCAGCCAACTCAGAGGGGGAACTCAGCCCCAGCATTTT,CASSQLRGGTQPQHF
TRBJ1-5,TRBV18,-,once,TGTGCCAGCTCACCGACCAGGGAACAGCCCCAGCATTTT,CASSPTREQPQHF
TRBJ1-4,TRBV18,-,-,TGTGCCAGCTCCTTCCTTGCAGGGACTAATGAAAAACTGTTTTTT,CASSFLAGTNEKLFF
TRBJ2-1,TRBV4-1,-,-,TGCGCCACCTCTGGGAGGAGCTCCTACAATGAGCAGTTCTTC,CATSGRSSYNEQFF
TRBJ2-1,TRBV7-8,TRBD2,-,TGTGCCAGCAGCCCCAAACTAGCGGGAGTTCCCAATGAGCAGTTCTTC,CASSPKLAGVPNEQFF
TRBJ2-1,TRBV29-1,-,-,TGCAGCGTTGGAGCCGGGGGCCTCGGCGTCTTCAATGAGCAGTTCTTC,CSVGAGGLGVFNEQFF
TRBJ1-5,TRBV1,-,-,TGCACCAGCAGCCGAGAGACAGGGGGCTATCAGCCCCAGCATTTT,CTSSRETGGYQPQHF
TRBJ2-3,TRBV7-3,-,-,TGTGCCAGCAGCTTAAACGGCGTCGGGCCCGATACGCAGTATTTT,CASSLNGVGPDTQYF
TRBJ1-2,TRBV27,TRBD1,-,TGTGCCAGCAGTTTAGCGACAGGGGGAACCTATGGCTACACCTTC,CASSLATGGTYGYTF
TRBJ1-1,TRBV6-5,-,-,TGTGCCAGCACTCCGCGGGGGGTGGGGTATGAAGCTTTCTTT,CASTPRGVGYEAFF
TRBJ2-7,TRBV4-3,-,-,TGCGCCAGCAGCCAAGATCTCACCTCCCCATACGAGCAGTACTTC,CASSQDLTSPYEQYF
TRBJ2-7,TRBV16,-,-,TGTGCCAGCAGCCCACGTTTGGGGAGTTCCTACGAGCAGTACTTC,CASSPRLGSSYEQYF
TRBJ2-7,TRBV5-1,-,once,TGCGCCAGCAGCTTGGAGTGGGCTACCCACTACGAGCAGTACTTC,CASSLEWATHYEQYF
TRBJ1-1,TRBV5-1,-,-,TGCGCCAGCAGCTTGGCCAACGGGGACACTGAAGCTTTCTTT,CASSLANGDTEAFF
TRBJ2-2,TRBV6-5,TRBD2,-,TGTGCCAGCTTTAGCGGGAGGAACACCGGGGAGCTGTTTTTT,CASFSGRNTGELFF
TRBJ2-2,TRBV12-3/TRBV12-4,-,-,TGTGCCAGCAGTTTGGACGGTACCGGGGAGCTGTTTTTT,CASSLDGTGELFF
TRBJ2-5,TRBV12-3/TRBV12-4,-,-,TGTGCCAGCACCCTGCACAGCCAAGAGACCCAGTACTTC,CASTLHSQETQYF
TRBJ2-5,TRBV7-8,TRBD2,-,TGTGCCAGCAGCTTAGCTGGGACTAGCGGGACGGTTGAGACCCAGTACTTC,CASSLAGTSGTVETQYF
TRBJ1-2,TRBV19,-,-,TGTGCCAGTAGTATCGGGCAGGGGCCAGACTATGGCTACACCTTC,CASSIGQGPDYGYTF
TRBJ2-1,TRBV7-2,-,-,TGTGCCAGCAGCTTAGTTTCGAGCACACATGAGCAGTTCTTC,CASSLVSSTHEQFF
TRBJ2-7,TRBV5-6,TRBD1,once,TGTGCCAGCAGCCACGGACAGGCCCGCTACGAGCAGTACTTC,CASSHGQARYEQYF
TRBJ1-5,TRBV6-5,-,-,TGTGCCAGCACCCCCCTGGGGCAGACAAATCAGCCCCAGCATTTT,CASTPLGQTNQPQHF
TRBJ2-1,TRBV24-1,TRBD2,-,TGTGCCACCAGTGGGGATAGCGGGACCGACAATGAGCAGTTCTTC,CATSGDSGTDNEQFF
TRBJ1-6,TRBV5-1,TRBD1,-,TGCGCCAGCAGCTTGCTCGGGACAGGGGATTCACCCCTCCACTTT,CASSLLGTGDSPLHF
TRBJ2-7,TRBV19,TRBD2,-,TGTGCCAGTAGTGCCGGGACTAGCGGGGTCGCCTCCTACGAGCAGTACTTC,CASSAGTSGVASYEQYF
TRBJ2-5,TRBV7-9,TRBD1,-,TGTGCCAGCAGCGAAGACAGGGAGCGGGAGACCCAGTACTTC,CASSEDRERETQYF